The clone carrying this T cell receptor (beta chain) was picked up many times. Its target is not known. This sample was taken from a study of identical twins. Broader study findings: Low generation-probability sequences were in excess among twin-shared out-of-frame alpha sequences. Within beta out-of-frame sequences, the excess sharing observed between twins was weaker.

A universal primer binding site was introduced by template switching. The final cDNA contained unique molecular identifiers. TCRdb itself ran the 5' RACE reads through MiXCR, one entry per CDR3 protein. This sample has some 320,000 distinct CDR3 sequences, with around 12% found just once. V lost 2 bases and J lost 2; bases outside the gene matches: 10. The CDR3 runs 19 residues. Germline V gene data show CDR1 as MGHRA and CDR2 as YSYEKL. The same data also went into a second study, on yellow fever vaccine responses in identical twins. That source notes: Twins reportedly had a vaccine T cell response that seemed partly convergent, partly personalized.

Sequencing used CD8+ T cells sorted from blood. The receptor was derived from a woman aged 18-35 years in good health. The chain employs TRBV4-1 and TRBJ2-1; 12 bases match TRBD2. CDR3 DNA: TGCGCCAGCAGCCAACAGCTAGCGGGAGGGTTGGTGGCCTACAATGAGCAGTTCTTC. Protein product: CASSQQLAGGLVAYNEQFF.